This T cell receptor (beta chain) emerged from a study of cytotoxic CD8 clonotypes in ibrutinib-treated CLL. This table comes from immunoSEQ multiplex PCR, and its TCRdb copy is limited to in-frame clones, with some not included. The sample comprises tens of thousands of clones, 49% of which are singletons, and about 19% rests with the top ten. This clone came up a few times. CDR1 is LNHDA and CDR2 is SQIVND in the germline V gene (reference sequence). Trimming took off 6 bases at V and 6 bases at J, with 8 bases between the two ends. The CDR3 sequence is 11 residues long. Material: PBMCs, obtained before ibrutinib treatment. This sequence was found in a human donor with chronic lymphocytic leukemia. J is TRBJ1-2 and V is TRBV19, with D possibly TRBD1 on 5 matching bases. The CDR3 nucleotides are TGTGCCAGTAGGGGAGGGGATGGCTACACCTTC. Translated, it gives CASRGGDGYTF.